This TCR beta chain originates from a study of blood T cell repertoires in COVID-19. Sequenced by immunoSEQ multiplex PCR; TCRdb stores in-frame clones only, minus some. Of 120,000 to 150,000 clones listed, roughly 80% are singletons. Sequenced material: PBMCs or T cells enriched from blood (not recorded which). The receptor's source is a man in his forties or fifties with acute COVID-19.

CDR3 residues: CASSLDVIQETQYF. Written as DNA, the CDR3 is TGTGCCAGCAGCTTAGATGTAATCCAAGAGACCCAGTACTTC. The V gene is TRBV11-2, the J gene TRBJ2-5; D remains ambiguous. This CDR3 contains 14 residues. Trimming left V 0 bases short and J 1 base short, with 6 bases between. Germline CDR1 reads SGHAT; CDR2 reads FQNNGV.